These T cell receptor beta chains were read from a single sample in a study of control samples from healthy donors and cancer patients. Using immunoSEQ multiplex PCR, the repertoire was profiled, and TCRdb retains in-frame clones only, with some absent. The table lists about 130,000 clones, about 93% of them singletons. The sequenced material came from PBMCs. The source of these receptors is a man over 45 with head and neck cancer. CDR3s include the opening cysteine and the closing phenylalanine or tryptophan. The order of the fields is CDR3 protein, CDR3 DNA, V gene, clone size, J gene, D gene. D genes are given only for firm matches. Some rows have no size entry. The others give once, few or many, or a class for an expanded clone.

CDR3 protein: CASSFPGHQRVNEQFF
CDR3 DNA: TGTGCCAGCAGCTTTCCCGGGCACCAGAGGGTCAATGAGCAGTTCTTC
V gene: TRBV5-6
clone size: NA
J gene: TRBJ2-1
D gene: NA

CDR3 protein: CASGKGMNTEAFF
CDR3 DNA: TGTGCCAGCGGGAAAGGAATGAACACTGAAGCTTTCTTT
V gene: TRBV9
clone size: NA
J gene: TRBJ1-1
D gene: NA

CDR3 protein: CASSGGTGDEQYF
CDR3 DNA: TGTGCCAGCAGTGGGGGGACAGGCGACGAGCAGTACTTC
V gene: TRBV2
clone size: NA
J gene: TRBJ2-7
D gene: TRBD1

CDR3 protein: CASSTSGTANTEAFF
CDR3 DNA: TGTGCCAGCAGTACTTCCGGGACAGCGAACACTGAAGCTTTCTTT
V gene: TRBV28
clone size: NA
J gene: TRBJ1-1
D gene: TRBD1

CDR3 protein: CASSLDTEAFF
CDR3 DNA: TGTGCCAGCAGCTTGGACACTGAAGCTTTCTTT
V gene: TRBV5-5
clone size: NA
J gene: TRBJ1-1
D gene: NA

CDR3 protein: CASSDWMGVNEQFF
CDR3 DNA: TGTGCCAGCAGTGATTGGATGGGTGTTAATGAGCAGTTCTTC
V gene: TRBV25-1
clone size: NA
J gene: TRBJ2-1
D gene: NA

CDR3 protein: CASSSGGPANEQFF
CDR3 DNA: TGTGCCAGCAGCTCCGGGGGGCCGGCCAATGAGCAGTTCTTC
V gene: TRBV5-4
clone size: once
J gene: TRBJ2-1
D gene: NA

CDR3 protein: CASSESIVNTEAFF
CDR3 DNA: TGCGCCAGCAGTGAGTCGATTGTTAACACTGAAGCTTTCTTT
V gene: TRBV10-2
clone size: NA
J gene: TRBJ1-1
D gene: NA

CDR3 protein: CASSLGASGRETQYF
CDR3 DNA: TGTGCCAGCAGCTTGGGGGCTAGCGGGAGGGAGACCCAGTACTTC
V gene: TRBV7-2
clone size: NA
J gene: TRBJ2-5
D gene: TRBD2

CDR3 protein: CASSLRRTQYF
CDR3 DNA: TGTGCCAGCAGCTTAAGGAGGACGCAGTATTTT
V gene: TRBV7-2
clone size: NA
J gene: TRBJ2-3
D gene: NA

CDR3 protein: CASRAVLRTVNYGYTF
CDR3 DNA: TGCGCCAGCAGAGCTGTTCTTCGGACGGTAAACTATGGCTACACCTTC
V gene: TRBV5-1
clone size: NA
J gene: TRBJ1-2
D gene: NA

CDR3 protein: CASSRTRTAIEAFF
CDR3 DNA: TGTGCCAGCAGCCGGACCAGGACAGCCATTGAAGCTTTCTTT
V gene: TRBV3-1/TRBV3-2
clone size: NA
J gene: TRBJ1-1
D gene: NA

CDR3 protein: CASSYAGSLGEQYF
CDR3 DNA: TGTGCCAGCAGTTACGCAGGGAGTTTGGGAGAGCAGTACTTC
V gene: TRBV6-2/TRBV6-3
clone size: NA
J gene: TRBJ2-7
D gene: NA

CDR3 protein: CASIADKMNTEAFF
CDR3 DNA: TGTGCCAGCATAGCAGACAAAATGAACACTGAAGCTTTCTTT
V gene: TRBV7-8
clone size: NA
J gene: TRBJ1-1
D gene: NA

CDR3 protein: CASSPPGGTDADTQYF
CDR3 DNA: TGTGCCAGCAGCCCCCCGGGGGGGACAGATGCAGATACGCAGTATTTT
V gene: TRBV9
clone size: NA
J gene: TRBJ2-3
D gene: NA

CDR3 protein: CASNNRDRVVYEQYF
CDR3 DNA: TGTGCCAGTAACAACCGGGACAGGGTGGTCTACGAGCAGTACTTC
V gene: TRBV19
clone size: NA
J gene: TRBJ2-7
D gene: TRBD1

CDR3 protein: CATNLTAVDSGANVLTF
CDR3 DNA: TGTGCCACCAATCTGACAGCTGTGGACTCTGGGGCCAACGTCCTGACTTTC
V gene: TRBV24-1
clone size: NA
J gene: TRBJ2-6
D gene: NA

CDR3 protein: CASSLDEFEQYF
CDR3 DNA: TGCGCCAGCAGCTTGGATGAGTTTGAGCAGTACTTC
V gene: TRBV5-1
clone size: NA
J gene: TRBJ2-7
D gene: NA

CDR3 protein: CASSYSRADNQPQHF
CDR3 DNA: TGTGCCAGCAGTTACTCGAGGGCCGATAATCAGCCCCAGCATTTT
V gene: TRBV6-5
clone size: once
J gene: TRBJ1-5
D gene: NA

CDR3 protein: CASSYSRGRADTEAFF
CDR3 DNA: TGTGCCAGCAGTTACTCCCGGGGAAGGGCCGACACTGAAGCTTTCTTT
V gene: TRBV6-2/TRBV6-3
clone size: NA
J gene: TRBJ1-1
D gene: NA

CDR3 protein: CASSQGTSGGTDTQYF
CDR3 DNA: TGTGCCAGCAGTCAAGGGACTAGCGGGGGAACAGATACGCAGTATTTT
V gene: TRBV6-2/TRBV6-3
clone size: NA
J gene: TRBJ2-3
D gene: TRBD2

CDR3 protein: CASRSGDSNYEQYF
CDR3 DNA: TGTGCCAGCAGAAGTGGGGACAGCAACTACGAGCAGTACTTC
V gene: TRBV2
clone size: NA
J gene: TRBJ2-7
D gene: TRBD1

CDR3 protein: CASSLAPAGGYYRTEAFF
CDR3 DNA: TGTGCCAGCTCACTGGCCCCGGCGGGTGGTTATTACAGGACTGAAGCTTTCTTT
V gene: TRBV18
clone size: NA
J gene: TRBJ1-1
D gene: NA

CDR3 protein: CATSRGQGLEETQYF
CDR3 DNA: TGTGCCACCAGCAGAGGCCAGGGACTAGAAGAGACCCAGTACTTC
V gene: TRBV15
clone size: NA
J gene: TRBJ2-5
D gene: TRBD2

CDR3 protein: CASSPRGDSRSTGELFF
CDR3 DNA: TGTGCCAGCAGCCCCAGAGGGGACAGCCGGAGCACCGGGGAGCTGTTTTTT
V gene: TRBV7-9
clone size: NA
J gene: TRBJ2-2
D gene: TRBD1

CDR3 protein: CASSPQHLNQPQHF
CDR3 DNA: TGTGCCAGTAGCCCCCAGCACCTCAATCAGCCCCAGCATTTT
V gene: TRBV19
clone size: NA
J gene: TRBJ1-5
D gene: NA

CDR3 protein: CASSLAAGDTGELFF
CDR3 DNA: TGCGCCAGCAGCTTGGCAGCTGGGGACACCGGGGAGCTGTTTTTT
V gene: TRBV5-1
clone size: NA
J gene: TRBJ2-2
D gene: NA

CDR3 protein: CASSPHPTGTGNTIYF
CDR3 DNA: TGTGCCAGCAGCCCCCACCCGACAGGGACTGGAAACACCATATATTTT
V gene: TRBV7-2
clone size: NA
J gene: TRBJ1-3
D gene: TRBD1

CDR3 protein: CAIDRGENSPLHF
CDR3 DNA: TGTGCCATCGACAGGGGGGAAAATTCACCCCTCCACTTT
V gene: TRBV2
clone size: NA
J gene: TRBJ1-6
D gene: TRBD1

CDR3 protein: CASSRDFTQYF
CDR3 DNA: TGTGCCAGCAGTCGGGACTTTACGCAGTATTTT
V gene: TRBV12-3/TRBV12-4
clone size: NA
J gene: TRBJ2-3
D gene: NA

CDR3 protein: CASSTGPGDTQYF
CDR3 DNA: TGTGCCAGCAGCACCGGGCCCGGAGATACGCAGTATTTT
V gene: TRBV9
clone size: NA
J gene: TRBJ2-3
D gene: NA

CDR3 protein: CAWSVSGVVGEKLFF
CDR3 DNA: TGTGCCTGGAGTGTATCGGGAGTAGTCGGGGAAAAACTGTTTTTT
V gene: TRBV30
clone size: NA
J gene: TRBJ1-4
D gene: NA

CDR3 protein: CASSDEGRNEKLFF
CDR3 DNA: TGTGCCAGCAGTGATGAGGGTAGGAATGAAAAACTGTTTTTT
V gene: TRBV6-1
clone size: NA
J gene: TRBJ1-4
D gene: NA

CDR3 protein: CASSVPTGGYTEAFF
CDR3 DNA: TGTGCCAGCAGCGTCCCGACAGGAGGGTACACTGAAGCTTTCTTT
V gene: TRBV5-8
clone size: NA
J gene: TRBJ1-1
D gene: NA

CDR3 protein: CASSWELGEGNEQFF
CDR3 DNA: TGTGCCAGCTCATGGGAGTTGGGGGAGGGCAACGAGCAGTTCTTC
V gene: TRBV18
clone size: NA
J gene: TRBJ2-1
D gene: TRBD2

CDR3 protein: CASSFVGVSYSSYEQYF
CDR3 DNA: TGTGCCAGCAGTTTCGTCGGGGTCTCATATAGCTCCTACGAGCAGTACTTC
V gene: TRBV28
clone size: once
J gene: TRBJ2-7
D gene: NA

CDR3 protein: CATSDLGLDTQYF
CDR3 DNA: TGTGCCACCAGTGATCTCGGCCTAGATACGCAGTATTTT
V gene: TRBV24-1
clone size: once
J gene: TRBJ2-3
D gene: NA

CDR3 protein: CASSQLGSYEQYF
CDR3 DNA: TGTGCCAGCAGCCAATTGGGCTCCTACGAGCAGTACTTC
V gene: TRBV3-1/TRBV3-2
clone size: few
J gene: TRBJ2-7
D gene: NA

CDR3 protein: CASSVEGGIYNEQFF
CDR3 DNA: TGTGCCAGCAGCGTAGAAGGAGGGATTTACAATGAGCAGTTCTTC
V gene: TRBV9
clone size: NA
J gene: TRBJ2-1
D gene: NA

CDR3 protein: CASSRNRGYTF
CDR3 DNA: TGTGCCAGCAGTCGAAATCGGGGCTACACCTTC
V gene: TRBV12-3/TRBV12-4
clone size: NA
J gene: TRBJ1-2
D gene: NA

CDR3 protein: CASRGLAGSRELFF
CDR3 DNA: TGTGCCAGCAGGGGACTAGCTGGGAGCCGGGAGCTGTTTTTT
V gene: TRBV6-5
clone size: NA
J gene: TRBJ2-2
D gene: TRBD2

CDR3 protein: CASSSHPRDYTDTQYF
CDR3 DNA: TGTGCCAGCAGCTCCCACCCGCGGGACTACACAGATACGCAGTATTTT
V gene: TRBV7-2
clone size: NA
J gene: TRBJ2-3
D gene: TRBD2

CDR3 protein: CASSVGTDYGYTF
CDR3 DNA: TGTGCCAGTAGCGTCGGGACGGACTATGGCTACACCTTC
V gene: TRBV19
clone size: NA
J gene: TRBJ1-2
D gene: NA

CDR3 protein: CASSRDGFGEAFF
CDR3 DNA: TGTGCCAGCAGCCGTGACGGCTTTGGTGAAGCTTTCTTT
V gene: TRBV11-1
clone size: NA
J gene: TRBJ1-1
D gene: NA